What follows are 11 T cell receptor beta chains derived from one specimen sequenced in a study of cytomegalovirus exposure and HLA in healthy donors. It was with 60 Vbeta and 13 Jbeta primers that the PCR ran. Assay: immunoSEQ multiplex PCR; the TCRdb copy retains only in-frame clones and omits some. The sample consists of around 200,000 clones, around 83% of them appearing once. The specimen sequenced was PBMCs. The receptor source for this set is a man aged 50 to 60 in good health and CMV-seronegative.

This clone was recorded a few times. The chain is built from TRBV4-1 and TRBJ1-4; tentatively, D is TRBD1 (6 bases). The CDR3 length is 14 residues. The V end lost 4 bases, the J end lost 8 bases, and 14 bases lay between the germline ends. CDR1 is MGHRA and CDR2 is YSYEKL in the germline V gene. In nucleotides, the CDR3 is TGCGCCAGCAGCCCCGGGACAAAGGAGGAAAAACTGTTTTTT. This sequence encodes CASSPGTKEEKLFF.

In DNA, the CDR3 is TGTGCCAGCAGCGTTGGACAGGCCGGGGAGCTGTTTTTT. It specifies CASSVGQAGELFF. This chain uses TRBV9 with TRBJ2-2, with 7 bases aligning to TRBD1. V shed 2 bases, J shed 6 bases, and the junction held 1 base outside the gene matches. Germline-derived CDR1 and CDR2 are SGDLS and YYNGEE. CDR3 length equals 13 residues. The variable domain in full, with the rest retrieved from reference TRBV9 and TRBJ2-2, is DSGVTQTPKHLITATGQRVTLRCSPRSGDLSVYWYQQSLDQGLQFLIQYYNGEERAKGNILERFSAQQFPDLHSELNLSSLELGDSALYFCASSVGQAGELFFGEGSRLTVL.

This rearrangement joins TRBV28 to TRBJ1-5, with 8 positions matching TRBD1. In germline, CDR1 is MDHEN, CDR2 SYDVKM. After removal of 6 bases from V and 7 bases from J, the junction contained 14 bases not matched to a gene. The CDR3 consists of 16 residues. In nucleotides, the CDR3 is TGTGCCAGCAGCCCACCCGGACAGGGTATGTGGCAGCCCCAGCATTTT. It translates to CASSPPGQGMWQPQHF. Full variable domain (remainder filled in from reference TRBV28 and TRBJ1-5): DVKVTQSSRYLVKRTGEKVFLECVQDMDHENMFWYRQDPGLGLRLIYFSYDVKMKEKGDIPEGYSVSREKKERFSLILESASTNQTSMYLCASSPPGQGMWQPQHFGDGTRLSIL.

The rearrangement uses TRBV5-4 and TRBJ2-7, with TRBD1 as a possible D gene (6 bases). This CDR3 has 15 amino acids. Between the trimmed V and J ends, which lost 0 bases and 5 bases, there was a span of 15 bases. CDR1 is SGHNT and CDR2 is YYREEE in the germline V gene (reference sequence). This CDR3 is CASSLEIQGWHEQYF. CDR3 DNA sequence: TGTGCCAGCAGCTTGGAGATACAGGGATGGCACGAGCAGTACTTC.

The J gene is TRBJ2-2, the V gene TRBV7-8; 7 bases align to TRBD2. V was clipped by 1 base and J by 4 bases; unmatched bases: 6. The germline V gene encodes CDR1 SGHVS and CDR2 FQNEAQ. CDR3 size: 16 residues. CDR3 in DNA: TGTGCCAGCAGCTTAGTGTCTCGGGGGGTCACCGGGGAGCTGTTTTTT. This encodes CASSLVSRGVTGELFF. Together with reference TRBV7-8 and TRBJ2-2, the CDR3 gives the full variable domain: GAGVSQSPRYKVAKRGQDVALRCDPISGHVSLFWYQQALGQGPEFLTYFQNEAQLDKSGLPSDRFFAERPEGSVSTLKIQRTQQEDSAVYLCASSLVSRGVTGELFFGEGSRLTVL.

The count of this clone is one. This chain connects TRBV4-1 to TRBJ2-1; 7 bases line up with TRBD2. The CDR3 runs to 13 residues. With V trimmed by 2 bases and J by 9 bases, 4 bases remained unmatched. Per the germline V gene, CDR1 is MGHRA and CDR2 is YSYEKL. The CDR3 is CASSQRDYSEQFF. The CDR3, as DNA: TGCGCCAGCAGCCAACGGGACTATAGTGAGCAGTTCTTC.

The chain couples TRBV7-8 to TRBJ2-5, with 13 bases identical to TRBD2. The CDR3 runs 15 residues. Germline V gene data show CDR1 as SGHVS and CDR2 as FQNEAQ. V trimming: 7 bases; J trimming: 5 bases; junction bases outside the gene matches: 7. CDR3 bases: TGTGCCAGCAACCTTGGGGGACTAGCGGGGGAGACCCAGTACTTC. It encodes CASNLGGLAGETQYF. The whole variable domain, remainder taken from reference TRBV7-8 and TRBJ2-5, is GAGVSQSPRYKVAKRGQDVALRCDPISGHVSLFWYQQALGQGPEFLTYFQNEAQLDKSGLPSDRFFAERPEGSVSTLKIQRTQQEDSAVYLCASNLGGLAGETQYFGPGTRLLVL.

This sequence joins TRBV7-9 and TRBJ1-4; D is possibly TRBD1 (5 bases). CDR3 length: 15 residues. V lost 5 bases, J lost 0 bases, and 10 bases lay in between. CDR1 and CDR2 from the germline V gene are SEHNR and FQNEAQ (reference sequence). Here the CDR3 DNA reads TGTGCCAGCAGCGCCCAGGGTACAACTAATGAAAAACTGTTTTTT. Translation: CASSAQGTTNEKLFF.

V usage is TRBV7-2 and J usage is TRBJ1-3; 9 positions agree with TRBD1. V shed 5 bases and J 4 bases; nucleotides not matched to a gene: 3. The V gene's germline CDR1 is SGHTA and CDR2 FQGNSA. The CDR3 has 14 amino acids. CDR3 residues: CASSPTGGGNTIYF. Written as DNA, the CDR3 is TGTGCCAGCAGCCCCACAGGGGGCGGAAACACCATATATTTT. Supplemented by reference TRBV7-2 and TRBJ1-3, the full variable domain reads GAGVSQSPSNKVTEKGKDVELRCDPISGHTALYWYRQSLGQGLEFLIYFQGNSAPDKSGLPSDRFSAERTGGSVSTLTIQRTQQEDSAVYLCASSPTGGGNTIYFGEGSWLTVV.

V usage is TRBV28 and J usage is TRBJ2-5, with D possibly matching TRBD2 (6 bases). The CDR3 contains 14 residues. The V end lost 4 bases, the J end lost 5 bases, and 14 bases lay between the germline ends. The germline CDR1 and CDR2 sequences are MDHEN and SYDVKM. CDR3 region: CASSSSGGTETQYF. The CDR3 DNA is TGTGCCAGCAGTTCAAGTGGGGGGACGGAGACCCAGTACTTC.

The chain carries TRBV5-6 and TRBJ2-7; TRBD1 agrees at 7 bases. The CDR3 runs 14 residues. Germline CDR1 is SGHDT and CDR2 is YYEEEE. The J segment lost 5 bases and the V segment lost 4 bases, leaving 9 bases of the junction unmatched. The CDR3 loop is CASSMKTGIHEQYF. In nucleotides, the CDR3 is TGTGCCAGCAGCATGAAGACAGGGATCCACGAGCAGTACTTC.